This T cell receptor (beta chain) is from a study of blood T cells in healthy people across ages. Study conclusions and caveats: The diversity estimates, figures obtained from one million T cells, were considered underestimates.

Donors were healthy Caucasian individuals from Russia aged roughly 6 to 90. A minimum of 7 million PBMCs was isolated per sample. As concerns this clonotype: Its antigen is undetermined. A junction boundary mismatches the germline segment, possibly from a read error.

A J-beta primer mix and a sample-barcoded 5' primer were used in a second PCR of about 7 to 12 cycles. Every individual sample yielded 2.5 million or more paired-end reads (each containing CDR3). TCRdb re-called the 5' RACE reads through MiXCR, storing one row per CDR3 protein. The sample shows nearly 800,000 distinct CDR3 sequences, about 56% of them seen only once. CDR3 length: 14 amino acids. Germline V CDR1 and CDR2: MDHEN, SYDVKM. The receptor was isolated from a middle-aged man in good health. The V call is TRBV28, the J call TRBJ2-2, with 8 nucleotides matching TRBD2. Sequenced input: blood. The CDR3 loop reads CACSLTGGTGELFF. Here the CDR3 DNA reads TGTGCCTGCAGTTTAACGGGAGGGACCGGGGAGCTGTTTTTT. The whole variable domain, filled in from reference TRBV28 and TRBJ2-2, reads DVKVTQSSRYLVKRTGEKVFLECVQDMDHENMFWYRQDPGLGLRLIYFSYDVKMKEKGDIPEGYSVSREKKERFSLILESASTNQTSMYLCACSLTGGTGELFFGEGSRLTVL.